These T cell receptor beta chains were read from a single sample in a study of OX40 agonist ivuxolimab in advanced cancers. Assay: immunoSEQ multiplex PCR; the TCRdb copy retains only in-frame clones and omits some. The sample has some 34,000 clones, 88% seen once. Source: CD4+ or CD8+ T cells sorted from blood, taken in a trial of the OX40 agonist ivuxolimab. The receptors stem from an adult with an advanced solid tumor such as melanoma, head and neck, liver or kidney cancer. Each CDR3 is given with its conserved first and last residue. D genes are given only for firm matches. The size of a clone is reported for some rows only, either as once, few or many, or as a class for expanded clones.

TRBD2	NA	TRBV4-1	TRBJ2-1	TGCGCCAGCAGCCAACGACCCTTAGCGGGAGAAGGCTACAATGAGCAGTTCTTC	CASSQRPLAGEGYNEQFF
NA	NA	TRBV29-1	TRBJ1-1	TGCAGCGTTGGGGCAGCTTTTGAAGCTTTCTTT	CSVGAAFEAFF
TRBD2	NA	TRBV28	TRBJ2-7	TGTGCCAGCAACATAGCGGGACCTTCCTACGAGCAGTACTTC	CASNIAGPSYEQYF
NA	NA	TRBV28	TRBJ1-5	TGTGCCACTGGAGGCGAATCCCTTCAGCCCCAGCATTTT	CATGGESLQPQHF
NA	NA	TRBV19	TRBJ2-1	TGTGCCAGTAGTATCTCAGGGTCCCACAATGAGCAGTTCTTC	CASSISGSHNEQFF
NA	NA	TRBV6-5	TRBJ2-2	TGTGCCAGCAGTTACGGGACACTCACCGGGGAGCTGTTTTTT	CASSYGTLTGELFF
TRBD1	NA	TRBV15	TRBJ1-1	TGTGCCACCAGCAGAGGACGGACAGGCCGGGGCACTGAAGCTTTCTTT	CATSRGRTGRGTEAFF
TRBD2	once	TRBV28	TRBJ2-7	TGTGCCAGCAGTTCTCAGTATAGCGGGAAAGGCGCCTACGAGCAGTACTTC	CASSSQYSGKGAYEQYF
NA	NA	TRBV13	TRBJ2-3	TGTGCCAGCAGCTCGGACCAGGACGGCACAGATACGCAGTATTTT	CASSSDQDGTDTQYF
NA	once	TRBV4-3	TRBJ2-3	TGCGCCAGCAGCCAAGATCTTTCCCACCTCGGGGAATCTAGCACAGATACGCAGTATTTT	CASSQDLSHLGESSTDTQYF
TRBD2	NA	TRBV10-3	TRBJ2-1	TGTGCCATCAGCGGACCCTCGACTAGCGGGAGGGCCTCCTACAATGAGCAGTTCTTC	CAISGPSTSGRASYNEQFF
TRBD2	NA	TRBV11-1	TRBJ2-5	TGTGCCAGCACATCGTGGGGGGGAGAGACCCAGTACTTC	CASTSWGGETQYF
TRBD1	NA	TRBV5-4	TRBJ1-1	TGTGCCAGCAGCTTGGGGGACAGGGCTGAAGCTTTCTTT	CASSLGDRAEAFF
NA	NA	TRBV19	TRBJ1-3	TGTGCCAGTAGCCCCGGATCGTTGGGACATGGAAACACCATATATTTT	CASSPGSLGHGNTIYF
TRBD2	NA	TRBV4-2	TRBJ2-3	TGTGCCAGCAGCCAAGATAGGATCCTAGCGGGATCAGATACGCAGTATTTT	CASSQDRILAGSDTQYF
NA	once	TRBV30	TRBJ2-2	TGTGCCTGGAGCCACGACAGTAACACCGGGGAGCTGTTTTTT	CAWSHDSNTGELFF
TRBD2	NA	TRBV11-2	TRBJ2-7	TGTGCCAGCAGCTTAGTCTCTAGCGGATACTACGAGCAGTACTTC	CASSLVSSGYYEQYF
NA	NA	TRBV4-1	TRBJ1-1	TGCGCCAGCAGCCCTTTCGGACAGTTAGACACTGAAGCTTTCTTT	CASSPFGQLDTEAFF
TRBD2	NA	TRBV19	TRBJ2-2	TGTGCCAGTAGTATCATCCGGGAGGTCAACACCGGGGAGCTGTTTTTT	CASSIIREVNTGELFF
TRBD1	NA	TRBV11-2	TRBJ2-7	TGTGCCAGCAGCTTCGGGACAGGGGTTGACGAGCAGTACTTC	CASSFGTGVDEQYF
TRBD1	NA	TRBV7-9	TRBJ2-7	TGTGCCAGCAGCCCTCCCTCCCGGGACAGAGACGAGCAGTACTTC	CASSPPSRDRDEQYF
NA	NA	TRBV25-1	TRBJ1-1	TGTGCCAGCAGACTGACAGGATACATGAACACTGAAGCTTTCTTT	CASRLTGYMNTEAFF
TRBD1	NA	TRBV11-2	TRBJ2-3	TGTGCCAGCAGCTTGGGGGGACAGGACACAGATACGCAGTATTTT	CASSLGGQDTDTQYF
NA	once	TRBV5-3	TRBJ2-7	TGTGCCAGAAGCTTGTATGGCACCAGTAGGAACCCTACTCGACATTTTACCTACGAGCAGTACTTC	CARSLYGTSRNPTRHFTYEQYF
NA	NA	TRBV5-6	TRBJ2-3	TGTGCCAGCAGCCCGGGACCCACAGATACGCAGTATTTT	CASSPGPTDTQYF
NA	NA	TRBV29-1	TRBJ2-2	TGCAGCGTGAAGGGGGTCTCCGGGGAGCTGTTTTTT	CSVKGVSGELFF
NA	NA	TRBV4-1	TRBJ2-7	TGCGCCAGCAGCCGAACCGTGGAGTACGAGCAGTACTTC	CASSRTVEYEQYF